What follows are 29 T cell receptor beta chains derived from one specimen sequenced in a study of a mutant IDH1 vaccine in newly diagnosed glioma. Time point described: week 5, during vaccination. In the vaccine, a single dose held 300 ug of the mutant IDH1 20-mer peptide, along with topical imiquimod. These receptors' targets are unknown. Repertoires were generated with immunoSEQ multiplex PCR, while TCRdb's copy carries only in-frame clones and drops some. Of around 38,000 clones listed, about 86% are singletons. This specimen was PBMCs, taken from a glioma patient whose treatment included an IDH1 peptide vaccine. The receptor set was obtained from a man aged 25 to 45 with glioma.

J is TRBJ1-2 and V is TRBV7-2; 8 bases fit TRBD1. This CDR3 comprises 18 residues. CDR1 is SGHTA and CDR2 is FQGNSA in the germline V gene. V lost 6 bases to trimming and J lost 5 bases; unmatched junction nucleotides: 20. The CDR3 nucleotides read TGTGCCAGCAGTCTAAGGCCAGCCGGGACAGGCGCCCTTTATGGCTACACCTTC. This codes for CASSLRPAGTGALYGYTF. The full variable domain, in which reference TRBV7-2 and TRBJ1-2 provide the parts outside the CDR3, is GAGVSQSPSNKVTEKGKDVELRCDPISGHTALYWYRQSLGQGLEFLIYFQGNSAPDKSGLPSDRFSAERTGGSVSTLTIQRTQQEDSAVYLCASSLRPAGTGALYGYTFGSGTRLTVV.

CDR3 residues: CASSQGLDVLGELFF. The CDR3, as DNA: TGTGCCAGCAGCCAAGGACTAGACGTTCTCGGGGAGCTGTTTTTT. The chain couples TRBV4-2 to TRBJ2-2, with a tentative D call TRBD2 (6 bases). The CDR3 length is 15 residues. Trimming removed 1 base from V and 7 bases from J, with 13 bases in between. Germline V lookup: CDR1 LGHNA, CDR2 YNFKEQ.

Comment on this clone: Within the sample, other DNA sequences also encode this same CDR3. The genes are TRBV7-2 and TRBJ2-5; D is undetermined. Looked up from germline, CDR1 is SGHTA and CDR2 is FQGNSA. Trimming stripped 5 bases from V and 3 bases from J, with 10 bases between. The CDR3 has 13 amino acids. The CDR3 DNA is TGTGCCAGCAGCCTCGGACCAGAAGAGACCCAGTACTTC. Translation: CASSLGPEETQYF. Combining the CDR3 with reference TRBV7-2 and TRBJ2-5 gives the whole variable domain GAGVSQSPSNKVTEKGKDVELRCDPISGHTALYWYRQSLGQGLEFLIYFQGNSAPDKSGLPSDRFSAERTGGSVSTLTIQRTQQEDSAVYLCASSLGPEETQYFGPGTRLLVL.

The V gene is TRBV23-1, the J gene TRBJ1-2, with D possibly matching TRBD1 (6 bases). TRBV23-1 is an ORF for which the function is uncertain. Trimming shortened V by 6 bases and J by 4 bases, and 18 bases separated the two germline ends. The CDR3 contains 15 residues. The CDR3 reads CASSPSTGPIYGYTF. DNA for the CDR3: TGCGCCAGCAGCCCGTCGACAGGTCCAATCTATGGCTACACCTTC.

In this sample, this clone turned up a few times. The chain uses TRBV30 and TRBJ1-5; D call uncertain. The germline V gene has CDR1 GTSNPN and CDR2 SVGIG (reference sequence). Trimming left V 2 bases short and J 0 bases short, with 17 bases between. There are 17 residues in the CDR3. In nucleotides, the CDR3 is TGTGCCTGGAGTCTATTGTCAGATTCTTATAGCAATCAGCCCCAGCATTTT. Protein product: CAWSLLSDSYSNQPQHF.

Concerning this clone itself: The junction and the germline gene differ at one end; a read error may be behind it. For the CDR3, the DNA is TGCGCCAGTAGCTCTATTGGGGGCTCTTCCGAGCAGTACTTC. This sequence encodes CASSSIGGSSEQYF. J is TRBJ2-7 and V is TRBV5-1, with a weak D call TRBD1 (6 bases). The germline CDR1 and CDR2 sequences are SGHRS and YFSETQ. CDR3 size: 14 residues.

J is TRBJ1-1 and V is TRBV19, with D possibly being TRBD1 (5 bases). Trimming left V 2 bases short and J 0 bases short, with 10 bases between. This CDR3 has 15 amino acids. Germline V gene lookup returns CDR1 LNHDA and CDR2 SQIVND (reference sequence). DNA of the CDR3: TGTGCCAGTAGTATAAATTGGGGGATGAACACTGAAGCTTTCTTT. Its protein is CASSINWGMNTEAFF.

This chain links TRBV27 with TRBJ1-4; D not certain. CDR1 is MNHEY and CDR2 is SMNVEV in the germline V gene (reference sequence). There are 14 residues in the CDR3. V was shortened by 6 bases and J by 2 bases, with 10 bases between the two germline ends. Here the CDR3 DNA reads TGTGCCAGCAGCTCCCCGGGGACTAATGAAAAACTGTTTTTT. Protein product: CASSSPGTNEKLFF.

The J gene is TRBJ1-4, the V gene TRBV5-4, with D possibly being TRBD1 (5 bases). Trimming pared 4 bases from V and 8 bases from J, leaving 24 bases between. The CDR3 covers 17 residues. Germline V gene sequence: CDR1 SGHNT, CDR2 YYREEE (reference sequence). The CDR3 reads CASSKGRPSVGQEKLFF. The CDR3 DNA reads as TGTGCCAGCAGCAAGGGACGCCCGTCCGTTGGTCAGGAAAAACTGTTTTTT.

This CDR3 is CASSPGGGTQPQHF. CDR3 nucleotide sequence: TGCGCCAGCAGCCCGGGTGGGGGTACTCAGCCCCAGCATTTT. The chain links TRBV5-1 to TRBJ1-5; the D gene is possibly TRBD1 (5 bases). CDR1 and CDR2 (germline): SGHRS, YFSETQ. The CDR3 runs to 14 residues. The V and J ends lost 4 bases and 6 bases respectively, with 14 bases between them.

This clone was seen only a few times. CDR3: CASSIGRNTEAFF. The DNA for the CDR3 is TGCGCCAGCTCTATCGGACGGAACACTGAAGCTTTCTTT. The chain carries TRBV5-1 and TRBJ1-1; no firm D call. The CDR3 has 13 residues. Germline V gives CDR1 SGHRS, CDR2 YFSETQ. Trimming took 7 bases from V and 1 from J, leaving 11 bases between them.

The chain couples TRBV25-1 to TRBJ2-1; D might be TRBD2 (5 bases). The CDR3 runs 13 residues. Germline loops: CDR1 MGHDK, CDR2 SYGVNS. The ends were cut back, 5 bases at V and 6 bases at J, with 11 bases in the middle. CDR3 nucleotide sequence: TGTGCCAGCAGTAAAAGACGGGGCAATGAGCAGTTCTTC. Translation gives CASSKRRGNEQFF.

The chain is built from TRBV9 and TRBJ2-3; a possible D gene is TRBD2 (5 bases). V dropped 2 bases and J dropped 6 bases, with 13 bases sitting between them. This CDR3 spans 14 amino acids. Germline assignment: CDR1 SGDLS and CDR2 YYNGEE. In DNA form, the CDR3 reads TGTGCCAGCAGCGTTCTCTCGGGAAGGGATACGCAGTATTTT. Translation gives CASSVLSGRDTQYF.

This chain connects TRBV5-8 to TRBJ1-2; D ambiguous. This CDR3 contains 14 residues. V lost 1 base and J lost 0, with 7 bases in between. Germline V gene data show CDR1 as SGHTS and CDR2 as YDEGEE. CDR3 nucleotide sequence: TGTGCCAGCAGCTTGCCCGTAACTAACTATGGCTACACCTTC. Translating it yields CASSLPVTNYGYTF.

This rearrangement joins TRBV7-9 to TRBJ1-2; 7 bases align to TRBD1. The J segment lost 7 bases and the V segment lost 5 bases, leaving 13 bases of the junction unmatched. The CDR3 length is 15 residues. Germline V CDR1 and CDR2: SEHNR, FQNEAQ (reference sequence). This CDR3 is CASSVATGDAGGYTF. For the CDR3, the DNA is TGTGCCAGCAGCGTCGCCACAGGGGACGCGGGTGGCTACACCTTC.

The chain uses TRBV30 and TRBJ1-1; D is possibly TRBD1 (5 bases). The CDR3 contains 13 residues. CDR1 and CDR2 (germline): GTSNPN, SVGIG (reference sequence). The V and J ends lost 0 bases and 7 bases respectively, with 12 bases between them. The CDR3 DNA is TGTGCCTGGAGTGTACGGAGGGACCTTGAAGCTTTCTTT. Encoded protein: CAWSVRRDLEAFF.

With respect to this clone: The junction departs from the called germline gene at one end, perhaps through a read error. V gene TRBV5-6 combines with J gene TRBJ2-7; D may be TRBD1 (5 bases). From germline, CDR1 is SGHDT and CDR2 YYEEEE. The CDR3 extends over 13 amino acids. The CDR3 loop is CAGSLIPGNEQYF. The DNA for the CDR3 is TGTGCCGGCAGCTTGATCCCAGGGAACGAGCAGTACTTC.

The chain combines TRBV19 with TRBJ1-5; D might be TRBD1 (5 bases). Germline V gene sequence: CDR1 LNHDA, CDR2 SQIVND (reference sequence). V shed 6 bases and J shed 0 bases, with 27 bases lying between them. There are 20 residues in the CDR3. CDR3 bases: TGTGCCAGTAGCGGCCGACGTAGACAGCTTAATACCATTAGCAATCAGCCCCAGCATTTT. Its protein product is CASSGRRRQLNTISNQPQHF.

The chain uses TRBV5-6 and TRBJ2-2, with unresolved D. CDR1 and CDR2 from the germline V gene are SGHDT and YYEEEE. Between the trimmed V and J ends, which lost 4 bases and 1 base, there was a span of 2 bases. The CDR3 covers 12 residues. The CDR3 sequence is CASSLNTGELFF. DNA of the CDR3: TGTGCCAGCAGCCTGAACACCGGGGAGCTGTTTTTT.

The chain recombines TRBV18 with TRBJ2-7, with D tentatively TRBD1 (5 bases). Germline V gene lookup returns CDR1 KGHSH and CDR2 LQKENI. Trimming pared 3 bases from V and 2 bases from J, leaving 20 bases between. This CDR3 has 17 residues. CDR3 loop: CASSPWKGKDTTYEQYF. As DNA, the CDR3 is TGTGCCAGCTCACCTTGGAAAGGGAAGGACACGACCTACGAGCAGTACTTC. Supplemented by reference TRBV18 and TRBJ2-7, the full variable domain reads NAGVMQNPRHLVRRRGQEARLRCSPMKGHSHVYWYRQLPEEGLKFMVYLQKENIIDESGMPKERFSAEFPKEGPSILRIQQVVRGDSAAYFCASSPWKGKDTTYEQYFGPGTRLTVT.

The chain combines TRBV5-1 with TRBJ1-2; tentative D call: TRBD1 (6 bases). The CDR3 has 18 residues. The V end was cut by 3 bases, the J end by 4 bases, with 25 bases between. CDR1 and CDR2 (germline): SGHRS, YFSETQ. This CDR3 reads CASSWRGAQFHWGYGYTF. The CDR3 coding sequence is TGCGCCAGCAGCTGGAGGGGGGCGCAGTTTCACTGGGGCTATGGCTACACCTTC. The whole variable domain, filled in from reference TRBV5-1 and TRBJ1-2, reads KAGVTQTPRYLIKTRGQQVTLSCSPISGHRSVSWYQQTPGQGLQFLFEYFSETQRNKGNFPGRFSGRQFSNSRSEMNVSTLELGDSALYLCASSWRGAQFHWGYGYTFGSGTRLTVV.

V and J are TRBV5-4 and TRBJ2-7, with D maybe TRBD2 (6 bases). Germline CDR1 and CDR2: SGHNT and YYREEE (reference sequence). This CDR3 has 15 residues. The V and J ends lost 3 bases and 6 bases respectively, with 19 bases between them. The CDR3 spells CASSWGGMHEGEQYF. The CDR3 bases are TGTGCCAGCAGCTGGGGCGGGATGCATGAGGGCGAGCAGTACTTC.

The chain has TRBV6-5 and TRBJ2-5; D perhaps matches TRBD2 (7 bases). This CDR3 is built from 14 residues. The germline CDR1 and CDR2 sequences are MNHEY and SVGAGI. V was pared by 11 bases and J by 3 bases, with 19 bases between. CDR3 loop: CAAAGGAGKETQYF. The CDR3 nucleotides are TGTGCCGCAGCTGGGGGGGCAGGGAAAGAGACCCAGTACTTC.

V gene TRBV5-4 combines with J gene TRBJ1-4; tentative D call: TRBD1 (6 bases). The CDR3 consists of 15 residues. V was pared by 0 bases and J by 5 bases, with 11 bases between. The germline CDR1 and CDR2 sequences are SGHNT and YYREEE (reference sequence). The CDR3 coding sequence is TGTGCCAGCAGCTTGGTGGTCGGACAGAATGAAAAACTGTTTTTT. It codes for CASSLVVGQNEKLFF. Supplemented by reference TRBV5-4 and TRBJ1-4, the full variable domain reads ETGVTQSPTHLIKTRGQQVTLRCSSQSGHNTVSWYQQALGQGPQFIFQYYREEENGRGNFPPRFSGLQFPNYSSELNVNALELDDSALYLCASSLVVGQNEKLFFGSGTQLSVL.

The rearrangement joins TRBV29-1 to TRBJ1-4; 7 nucleotides align to TRBD1. CDR1 is SQVTM and CDR2 is ANQGSEA in the germline V gene. The CDR3 has 13 residues. The junction had 4 bases not matched to a gene; V was cut back by 6 bases and J by 3 bases. CDR3 bases: TGCAGCGTCGAACAGGGGTCTAATGAAAAACTGTTTTTT. Its protein product is CSVEQGSNEKLFF.

The J gene is TRBJ2-7, the V gene TRBV10-1, with D maybe TRBD1 (6 bases). V was shortened by 2 bases and J by 7 bases, with 12 bases between the two germline ends. The CDR3 is 13 amino acids. Germline V lookup: CDR1 WNHNN, CDR2 SYGVQD (reference sequence). The CDR3 spells CASSEGDRREQYF. The CDR3 DNA follows: TGCGCCAGCAGTGAGGGTGACAGGCGGGAGCAGTACTTC.

CDR3 in amino acids: CASSVRQGLADEQYF. Written as DNA, the CDR3 is TGTGCCAGCAGCGTAAGGCAGGGATTAGCAGACGAGCAGTACTTC. J is TRBJ2-7 and V is TRBV9; maybe TRBD1 (5 bases). The CDR3 spans 15 residues. Germline V gene lookup returns CDR1 SGDLS and CDR2 YYNGEE. Trimming pared 1 base from V and 5 bases from J, leaving 16 bases between.

The chain links TRBV10-2 to TRBJ2-7; TRBD2 matches at 10 bases. The CDR3 consists of 14 residues. Germline CDR1 reads WSHSY; CDR2 reads SAAADI. The V segment lost 10 bases and the J segment 6 bases; nucleotides outside the gene matches: 12. In nucleotides, the CDR3 is TGCGCCACCAAAAGGAGCGGGAGGGCCGGCGAGCAGTACTTC. Its protein product is CATKRSGRAGEQYF.

The gene calls are TRBV5-6 and TRBJ2-5; D uncertain. The CDR3 totals 13 residues. V was shortened by 2 bases and J by 2 bases, with 7 bases between the two germline ends. Germline V gives CDR1 SGHDT, CDR2 YYEEEE. CDR3 region: CASSFTEQETQYF. DNA of the CDR3: TGTGCCAGCAGCTTCACGGAGCAAGAGACCCAGTACTTC.